Each of the 24 T cell receptor beta chains below was sequenced from the same sample in a study of shared clonotypes between healthy human individuals. The naive CD8 fraction comprised CD45RO-negative cells positively selected for CCR7 and excluded terminally differentiated effector memory CD45RA+ cells. Sequencing used immunoSEQ multiplex PCR; TCRdb keeps in-frame clones, though not all of them. Here the sample spans hundreds of thousands of clones, around 90% being singletons. What was sequenced was naive CD8+ T cells sorted from blood. These receptors originate from a man aged 30 to 39 in good health.

This chain uses TRBV7-6 with TRBJ2-1, with 13 bases matching TRBD2. The germline V gene encodes CDR1 SGHVS and CDR2 FNYEAQ. V shed 5 bases, J shed 5 bases, and the junction held 15 bases outside the gene matches. The CDR3 loop spans 19 amino acids. The CDR3 here is CASSPRPGLAGYSHNEQFF. For the CDR3, the DNA is TGTGCCAGCAGCCCCCGACCGGGACTAGCGGGATATTCCCACAATGAGCAGTTCTTC.

This chain uses TRBV7-8 with TRBJ2-3; 9 nucleotides agree with TRBD2. The CDR3 has 16 amino acids. V gave up 2 bases and J gave up 3 bases; unmatched junction bases: 6. Germline assignment: CDR1 SGHVS and CDR2 FQNEAQ. CDR3 residues: CASSLSLREGTDTQYF. CDR3 bases: TGTGCCAGCAGCTTATCATTGCGGGAGGGGACAGATACGCAGTATTTT.

The chain links TRBV13 to TRBJ2-7; 8 nucleotides line up with TRBD1. The J segment lost 3 bases and the V segment lost 5 bases, leaving 6 bases of the junction unmatched. The CDR3 runs to 14 residues. The germline V gene has CDR1 PRHDT and CDR2 FYEKMQ (reference sequence). DNA for the CDR3: TGTGCCAGCAGCGAACAGGGGGTGGACTACGAGCAGTACTTC. It yields the protein CASSEQGVDYEQYF.

The genes are TRBV7-9 and TRBJ2-7; 12 bases are a match to TRBD2. The V gene end was trimmed by 0 bases and the J gene end by 2 bases; junction bases not matched to a gene: 8. In germline, CDR1 is SEHNR, CDR2 FQNEAQ (reference sequence). The CDR3 is made up of 18 amino acids. The CDR3 nucleotides are TGTGCCAGCAGCTTAGCCAGGCTAGCGGGAGGGCCGCCCTACGAGCAGTACTTC. It is translated as CASSLARLAGGPPYEQYF. Supplemented by reference TRBV7-9 and TRBJ2-7, the full variable domain reads DTGVSQNPRHKITKRGQNVTFRCDPISEHNRLYWYRQTLGQGPEFLTYFQNEAQLEKSRLLSDRFSAERPKGSFSTLEIQRTEQGDSAMYLCASSLARLAGGPPYEQYFGPGTRLTVT.

This rearrangement joins TRBV11-2 to TRBJ2-2, with unresolved D. Germline CDR1 reads SGHAT; CDR2 reads FQNNGV. Trimming removed 0 bases from V and 1 base from J, with 9 bases in between. The CDR3 spans 16 residues. The CDR3 loop reads CASSLDPDGNTGELFF. CDR3 in DNA: TGTGCCAGCAGCTTAGATCCGGACGGGAACACCGGGGAGCTGTTTTTT.

On this clone: A read error may be the cause here, since a much bigger clone is one base away. At the DNA level, this CDR3 is encoded by other sequences in the same sample as well. The chain has TRBV11-2 and TRBJ2-3, with TRBD1 matching 8 bases. In germline, CDR1 is SGHAT, CDR2 FQNNGV. Trimming removed 0 bases from V and 5 bases from J; junction bases left unmatched: 10. The CDR3 covers 17 residues. CDR3 bases: TGTGCCAGCAGCTTAGAGGTCGGCAGGGGGCGCCTAGATACGCAGTATTTT. Translation: CASSLEVGRGRLDTQYF. The full variable domain, completed using reference TRBV11-2 and TRBJ2-3, is EAGVAQSPRYKIIEKRQSVAFWCNPISGHATLYWYQQILGQGPKLLIQFQNNGVVDDSQLPKDRFSAERLKGVDSTLKIQPAKLEDSAVYLCASSLEVGRGRLDTQYFGPGTRLTVL.

The chain couples TRBV9 to TRBJ2-5; 7 bases map to TRBD1. The junction had 9 bases not matched to a gene; V was cut back by 5 bases and J by 5 bases. The CDR3 has 14 amino acids. The germline CDR1 and CDR2 sequences are SGDLS and YYNGEE. The CDR3 loop is CASSAPDRTETQYF. The CDR3 coding sequence is TGTGCCAGCAGTGCCCCGGACAGGACCGAGACCCAGTACTTC. Full variable domain (missing parts from reference TRBV9 and TRBJ2-5): DSGVTQTPKHLITATGQRVTLRCSPRSGDLSVYWYQQSLDQGLQFLIQYYNGEERAKGNILERFSAQQFPDLHSELNLSSLELGDSALYFCASSAPDRTETQYFGPGTRLLVL.

The rearrangement uses TRBV9 and TRBJ2-5; D may be TRBD2 (7 bases). Trimming left V 3 bases short and J 4 bases short, with 16 bases between. CDR1 is SGDLS and CDR2 is YYNGEE in the germline V gene. The CDR3 sequence is 15 residues long. CDR3 coding DNA: TGTGCCAGCAGCGCGGGGGGCGGCCGGGGAGAGACCCAGTACTTC. Translation: CASSAGGGRGETQYF.

In regard to this clone: The same CDR3 is also encoded by other DNA sequences in this sample. This CDR3 reads CASSLLAGGYEQYF. CDR3 nucleotides: TGTGCCAGCAGCTTGCTAGCGGGAGGCTACGAGCAGTACTTC. The chain recombines TRBV5-6 with TRBJ2-7; 11 positions agree with TRBD2. The germline gives CDR1 SGHDT, CDR2 YYEEEE. With 1 base clipped from V and 3 bases from J, the junction kept 0 bases outside the gene matches. The CDR3 spans 14 residues.

The chain is built from TRBV27 and TRBJ2-7, with 9 bases matching TRBD2. CDR3 length: 16 residues. V gave up 5 bases and J gave up 0 bases; unmatched junction bases: 8. Germline CDR1 MNHEY, CDR2 SMNVEV (reference sequence). CDR3 region: CASSPLLAGPSYEQYF. CDR3 in DNA: TGTGCCAGCAGTCCTCTTCTAGCGGGACCCTCCTACGAGCAGTACTTC.

The chain recombines TRBV28 with TRBJ2-5, with 8 nucleotides matching TRBD1. CDR1 and CDR2 from the germline V gene are MDHEN and SYDVKM. V gave up 7 bases and J gave up 5 bases; unmatched junction bases: 9. The CDR3 has 14 amino acids. CDR3 coding DNA: TGTGCCAGCAAACCCCGGCAGGGGGCGGAGACCCAGTACTTC. This translates into CASKPRQGAETQYF.

V usage is TRBV30 and J usage is TRBJ2-7; 8 nucleotides match TRBD2. The J segment lost 0 bases and the V segment lost 3 bases, leaving 13 bases of the junction unmatched. The CDR3 sequence is 17 residues long. Germline loops: CDR1 GTSNPN, CDR2 SVGIG (reference sequence). The CDR3 coding sequence is TGTGCCTGGAGCCATCCATTGGGCGGGAGGAGCTCCTACGAGCAGTACTTC. Its protein product is CAWSHPLGGRSSYEQYF.

The V call is TRBV27, the J call TRBJ2-7; D may be TRBD1 or TRBD2 (5 bases each). The CDR3 covers 16 residues. Germline CDR1 and CDR2: MNHEY and SMNVEV (reference sequence). V was shortened by 0 bases and J by 2 bases, with 14 bases between the two germline ends. This chain's CDR3 is CASSLSHGDLTYEQYF. The CDR3 region has the DNA TGTGCCAGCAGTTTATCCCACGGGGACCTTACCTACGAGCAGTACTTC.

The chain recombines TRBV7-9 with TRBJ2-1; D is perhaps TRBD2 (6 bases). There are 16 residues in the CDR3. Germline loops: CDR1 SEHNR, CDR2 FQNEAQ (reference sequence). Trimming removed 7 bases from V and 7 bases from J, with 23 bases in between. This chain's CDR3 is CASTSGGAAARNEQFF. Written as DNA, the CDR3 is TGTGCCAGCACCTCTGGCGGGGCCGCGGCGAGAAATGAGCAGTTCTTC.

The chain uses TRBV28 and TRBJ2-7; TRBD1 aligns across 9 bases. The CDR3 is made up of 13 amino acids. Per germline, CDR1 MDHEN and CDR2 SYDVKM. The ends lost 5 bases at V and 7 bases at J; junction bases unmatched: 6. CDR3 nucleotide sequence: TGTGCCAGCAGTCCTCGGACAGGGGAAGAGCAGTACTTC. This gives the protein CASSPRTGEEQYF.

The V gene is TRBV28, the J gene TRBJ2-7; TRBD2 aligns across 8 bases. V shed 6 bases, J shed 5 bases, and the junction held 6 bases outside the gene matches. Germline values: CDR1 MDHEN, CDR2 SYDVKM. The CDR3 runs 13 residues. CDR3 amino acids: CASRWAGGHEQYF. The CDR3 nucleotides read TGTGCCAGCAGGTGGGCGGGAGGCCACGAGCAGTACTTC.

The genes are TRBV25-1 and TRBJ2-7, with 7 bases aligning to TRBD1. Germline V gene sequence: CDR1 MGHDK, CDR2 SYGVNS. The J segment lost 3 bases and the V segment lost 3 bases, leaving 8 bases of the junction unmatched. The CDR3 is made up of 15 amino acids. CDR3 DNA: TGTGCCAGCAGTGACCCTAGAGGGGACAGCTACGAGCAGTACTTC. It yields the protein CASSDPRGDSYEQYF.

This chain uses TRBV27 with TRBJ1-5; D is ambiguous. This CDR3 has 15 residues. Germline assignment: CDR1 MNHEY and CDR2 SMNVEV (reference sequence). V was clipped by 3 bases and J by 3 bases, with 12 bases between them. Here the CDR3 DNA reads TGTGCCAGCAGTTTGACAAACTATCCCAATCAGCCCCAGCATTTT. Amino acids: CASSLTNYPNQPQHF.

The rearrangement joins TRBV30 to TRBJ1-3, with D possibly matching TRBD1 (5 bases). Trimming pared 2 bases from V and 0 bases from J, leaving 5 bases between. CDR3 length: 13 amino acids. CDR1 and CDR2 (germline): GTSNPN, SVGIG (reference sequence). The CDR3 bases are TGTGCCTGGAGTAGGGGCTCTGGAAACACCATATATTTT. This gives the protein CAWSRGSGNTIYF.

The chain is built from TRBV19 and TRBJ1-2; possible D gene TRBD1, 6 bases. With 4 bases removed from V and 8 bases from J, the gap between germline ends came to 20 bases. This CDR3 comprises 15 residues. Germline values: CDR1 LNHDA, CDR2 SQIVND (reference sequence). CDR3 sequence (DNA): TGTGCCAGTAGTACCCTTCATCCCGACAGGTACGGCTACACCTTC. Translated, it gives CASSTLHPDRYGYTF.

The rearrangement uses TRBV2 and TRBJ2-1; TRBD2 matches at 10 bases. V dropped 5 bases and J dropped 3; count of bases not matched to a gene: 4. This CDR3 spans 15 amino acids. The germline V gene has CDR1 SNHLY and CDR2 FYNNEI. The CDR3, as DNA: TGTGCCAGCAGTAGCCTAGCGGGAGACTACAATGAGCAGTTCTTC. Translating gives CASSSLAGDYNEQFF.

On this clone: Within the sample, other DNA sequences also encode this same CDR3. The V gene is TRBV28, the J gene TRBJ2-7; D unresolved. This CDR3 has 12 residues. Trimming left V 8 bases short and J 0 bases short, with 8 bases between. CDR1 is MDHEN and CDR2 is SYDVKM in the germline V gene. CDR3: CASSSSSYEQYF. CDR3 nucleotides: TGTGCCAGCTCCTCAAGCTCCTACGAGCAGTACTTC.

This sequence joins TRBV6-6 and TRBJ2-1; 7 bases map to TRBD2. V shed 1 base, J shed 10 bases, and the junction held 7 bases outside the gene matches. CDR1 and CDR2 from the germline V gene are MNHNY and SVGAGI (reference sequence). The CDR3 sequence is 14 residues long. The CDR3 DNA sequence: TGTGCCAGCAGTTACTGGGGGGGGGAGGCGGAGCAGTTCTTC. It specifies CASSYWGGEAEQFF.

Only one count was recorded for this clone. The chain is built from TRBV2 and TRBJ1-2; TRBD1 agrees at 8 bases. Unmatched junction bases numbered 12, after V lost 9 bases and J lost 3 bases. CDR1 and CDR2 from the germline V gene are SNHLY and FYNNEI. The CDR3 consists of 15 residues. The CDR3 DNA reads TGTGCCAGTACCAGATCATACAGGGGGGACTATGGCTACACCTTC. Its translation is CASTRSYRGDYGYTF.